The 17 T cell receptor beta chains reported below all come from one sample, sequenced in a study of glioma-infiltrating T cells. Using RNA template, CDR3s of TCR alpha and beta were amplified with iRepertoire arm-PCR. Using its own MiXCR run on the multiplex PCR reads, TCRdb lists one record per CDR3 protein. The data show 300,000 to 450,000 distinct CDR3 sequences, around 45% seen once. The specimen sequenced was glioma tissue, nonneoplastic brain tissue, or PBMCs (not recorded which). These receptors all stem from a human donor with low-grade glioma or glioblastoma, undergoing nonglioma brain surgery, or in good health (not recorded which).

The chain carries TRBV6-9 and TRBJ2-7, with a weak D call TRBD2 (7 bases). CDR3 length: 14 residues. V lost 4 bases and J lost 4, with 14 bases in between. The germline V gene has CDR1 MNHGY and CDR2 SVAAGI. In DNA form, the CDR3 reads TGTGCCAGCAGTTTACGGGGGGCGCGGTACGAGCAGTACTTC. It encodes CASSLRGARYEQYF.

This clonotype was seen just once. This may be a read error, as it is one base from a much larger clone. The chain is built from TRBV4-3 and TRBJ2-1, with unresolved D. Germline loops: CDR1 LGHNA, CDR2 YSLEER. The CDR3 totals 16 residues. CDR3 in amino acids: CARSQDPRNRNNEQFF. The CDR3 bases are TGCGCCAGAAGCCAAGATCCTCGGAACAGAAACAATGAGCAGTTCTTC.

On this clonotype itself: A much larger clone lies one base from this, so it may be a read error. The rearrangement uses TRBV27 and TRBJ1-1; unclear D gene. The CDR3 length is 16 residues. The V gene's germline CDR1 is MNHEY and CDR2 SMNVEV (reference sequence). The CDR3, as DNA: TGTGCCAGCAGTTTAGCCCCTATGGTCCGGAACACTAAAGCTTTCTTT. Its protein product is CASSLAPMVRNTKAFF.

This chain uses TRBV20-1 with TRBJ1-2; TRBD1 is a possible D gene (6 bases). CDR1 is DFQATT, CDR2 SNEGSKA, per germline (reference sequence). V was cut by 3 bases and J by 1 base, with 12 bases left in between. The CDR3 covers 14 residues. CDR3 nucleotides: TGCAGTGCTAGGGACCAGGGGCTTAACTATGGCTACACCTTC. Its translation is CSARDQGLNYGYTF.

This chain uses TRBV5-1 with TRBJ2-3, with 10 nucleotides matching TRBD1. Germline lookup yields CDR1 SGHRS and CDR2 YFSETQ. V lost 3 bases and J lost 2; bases outside the gene matches: 12. This CDR3 is 18 amino acids long. CDR3 DNA: TGCGCCAGCAGCTCCAGACAGGGACAGGGGATCTCCACAGATACGCAGTATTTT. It translates to CASSSRQGQGISTDTQYF.

Here the CDR3 reads CASRDTGQHSYEQYF. The DNA for the CDR3 is TGTGCCAGCAGGGATACGGGACAGCATTCCTACGAGCAGTACTTC. The gene calls are TRBV28 and TRBJ2-7; 7 nucleotides match TRBD1. The junction had 9 bases not matched to a gene; V was cut back by 6 bases and J by 1 base. CDR3 length equals 15 residues. In germline, CDR1 is MDHEN, CDR2 SYDVKM.

The chain joins TRBV6-9 to TRBJ1-5; tentatively, D is TRBD1 (5 bases). Looked up from germline, CDR1 is MNHGY and CDR2 is SVAAGI. Trimming took 4 bases from V and 11 from J, leaving 15 bases between them. The CDR3 totals 13 residues. The CDR3 DNA sequence: TGTGCCAGCAGTTGGTGGGGGGGGGAGACCCAGCATTTT. Protein: CASSWWGGETQHF.

This clonotype was seen many times. The chain combines TRBV6-2 or TRBV6-3 with TRBJ2-1, with 9 nucleotides matching TRBD2. The CDR3 consists of 17 residues. Losses at the gene ends were 10 bases for V and 0 bases for J; bases not matched to a gene: 13. Germline assignment: CDR1 MNHEY and CDR2 SVGEGT. The DNA for the CDR3 is TGTGCCACCACCGCGCCGACTAGCGGTCTCTCCTACAATGAGCAGTTCTTC. Translating it yields CATTAPTSGLSYNEQFF.

This clonotype turned up a few times. The chain is built from TRBV24-1 and TRBJ2-1; 10 bases line up with TRBD2. Germline CDR1 and CDR2: KGHDR and SFDVKD. The CDR3 runs 16 residues. V trimming: 2 bases; J trimming: 3 bases; junction bases outside the gene matches: 3. The CDR3 region is CATSDSSGRNYNEQFF. The CDR3 DNA is TGTGCCACCAGTGATTCTAGCGGGAGAAACTACAATGAGCAGTTCTTC.

This chain connects TRBV27 to TRBJ2-7; 10 nucleotides line up with TRBD1. This CDR3 region has 16 residues. Looked up from germline, CDR1 is MNHEY and CDR2 is SMNVEV (reference sequence). V lost 5 bases and J lost 3; bases outside the gene matches: 10. CDR3 DNA: TGTGCCAGCAGTGCCACCCCGGGACAGGGGTACTACGAGCAGTACTTC. It is translated as CASSATPGQGYYEQYF.

The genes are TRBV28 and TRBJ2-7; TRBD2 aligns across 13 bases. CDR1 and CDR2 (germline): MDHEN, SYDVKM. V lost 6 bases to trimming and J lost 2 bases; unmatched junction nucleotides: 7. This CDR3 comprises 16 residues. The CDR3 loop is CASSLKGLAGAYEQYF. DNA for the CDR3: TGTGCCAGCAGCCTTAAAGGACTAGCGGGAGCCTACGAGCAGTACTTC.

Worth noting for this clonotype: A much larger clone differs from this one at a single base, so this may be a read error. The gene calls are TRBV28 and TRBJ2-7; D not certain. Germline loops: CDR1 MDHEN, CDR2 SYDVKM. Trimming removed 5 bases at V and 3 bases at J, with 20 bases between. CDR3 size: 16 residues. In DNA, the CDR3 is TGTGCCAGCAGTCCTCGAATCGGCAGGCACTTCTACGAGCAGTACTTC. The encoded protein is CASSPRIGRHFYEQYF.

The chain employs TRBV28 and TRBJ2-1; D is unresolved. CDR3 length: 15 amino acids. The germline gives CDR1 MDHEN, CDR2 SYDVKM. The V and J ends lost 6 bases and 10 bases respectively, with 22 bases between them. The CDR3 here is CASSSRQWPFLEQFF. DNA for the CDR3: TGTGCCAGCAGCTCCCGGCAATGGCCCTTCCTGGAGCAGTTCTTC.

The chain employs TRBV28 and TRBJ1-1; the D gene is possibly TRBD1 (5 bases). This CDR3 comprises 17 residues. Germline lookup yields CDR1 MDHEN and CDR2 SYDVKM. The CDR3 here is CESTRWGRSQSNTEAFF. CDR3 sequence (DNA): TGTGAGAGCACCCGTTGGGGCAGGTCCCAATCGAACACTGAAGCTTTCTTT.

The rearrangement joins TRBV15 to TRBJ2-5, with D maybe TRBD1 (5 bases). V gave up 5 bases and J gave up 5 bases, with 6 bases separating them. Germline V gene sequence: CDR1 LNHNV, CDR2 YYDKDF (reference sequence). The CDR3 has 11 amino acids. CDR3 protein: CATSPGETQYF. Here the CDR3 DNA reads TGTGCCACCAGCCCAGGGGAGACCCAGTACTTC. Supplemented by reference TRBV15 and TRBJ2-5, the full variable domain reads DAMVIQNPRYQVTQFGKPVTLSCSQTLNHNVMYWYQQKSSQAPKLLFHYYDKDFNNEADTPDNFQSRRPNTSFCFLDIRSPGLGDTAMYLCATSPGETQYFGPGTRLLVL.

The chain joins TRBV27 to TRBJ2-7; TRBD2 matches 13 bases. Unmatched junction bases numbered 8, after V lost 6 bases and J lost 3 bases. The CDR3 loop spans 16 amino acids. CDR1 is MNHEY and CDR2 is SMNVEV in the germline V gene (reference sequence). The CDR3 sequence is CASRFLGTSGIYEQYF. In nucleotides, the CDR3 is TGTGCCAGCAGATTCCTCGGGACTAGCGGGATCTACGAGCAGTACTTC.

V and J are TRBV2 and TRBJ1-1, with TRBD1 matching over 8 bases. This CDR3 is built from 18 residues. Trimming at V came to 3 bases and at J to 0 bases, leaving 12 bases not matched to a gene. The germline CDR1 and CDR2 sequences are SNHLY and FYNNEI. The CDR3, as DNA: TGTGCCAGCAGTGACACTGACCCTAGGACAGGGCTGAACACTGAAGCTTTCTTT. It encodes CASSDTDPRTGLNTEAFF. The whole variable domain, remainder taken from reference TRBV2 and TRBJ1-1, is EPEVTQTPSHQVTQMGQEVILRCVPISNHLYFYWYRQILGQKVEFLVSFYNNEISEKSEIFDDQFSVERPDGSNFTLKIRSTKLEDSAMYFCASSDTDPRTGLNTEAFFGQGTRLTVV.